This T cell receptor (beta chain) appears in the sequencing data of a study of blood T cell repertoires in COVID-19. On the study more broadly: Collection of acute and convalescent COVID-19 samples took place in the United States, Italy and Spain. In each case, the material was cDNA or gDNA derived from T cells, B-cell-depleted T cells, or PBMCs.

Study processing details: Amplifying reference gene primers gave estimates of nucleated cell counts. Sequenced by immunoSEQ multiplex PCR; TCRdb stores in-frame clones only, minus some. V and J calls and clone size are copied from that table; D and trimming were computed from the DNA. The data hold some 250,000 clones, with about 86% observed a single time. The sequenced sample consisted of peripheral blood. This clonotype was sampled from a woman aged 55-70 years with active or convalescent COVID-19.

The CDR3 reads CASSLLQGPSNQPQHF. The DNA of the CDR3 is TGTGCCAGCAGCTTGTTACAGGGCCCTAGCAATCAGCCCCAGCATTTT. V and J are TRBV5-8 and TRBJ1-5; tentative D call: TRBD1 (6 bases). Germline-derived CDR1 and CDR2 are SGHTS and YDEGEE. The CDR3 sequence is 16 residues long. Trimming took 1 base from V and 0 from J, leaving 11 bases between them.